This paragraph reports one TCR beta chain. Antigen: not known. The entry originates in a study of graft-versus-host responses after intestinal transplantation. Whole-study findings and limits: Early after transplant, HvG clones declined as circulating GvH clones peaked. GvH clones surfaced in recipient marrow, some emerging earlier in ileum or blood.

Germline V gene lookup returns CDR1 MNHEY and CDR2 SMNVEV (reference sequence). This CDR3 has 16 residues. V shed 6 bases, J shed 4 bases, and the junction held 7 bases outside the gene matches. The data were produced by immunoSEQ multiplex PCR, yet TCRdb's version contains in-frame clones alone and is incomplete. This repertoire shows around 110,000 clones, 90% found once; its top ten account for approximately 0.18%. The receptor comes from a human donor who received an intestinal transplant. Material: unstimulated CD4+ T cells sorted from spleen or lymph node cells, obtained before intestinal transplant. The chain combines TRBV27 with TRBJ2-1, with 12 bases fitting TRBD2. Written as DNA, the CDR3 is TGTGCCAGCAGCCGGGAAGGACTAGCGGGGTACAATGAGCAGTTCTTC. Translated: CASSREGLAGYNEQFF.